These 12 T cell receptor beta chains share one sample of origin, sequenced in a study of T cells after yellow fever vaccination. TCRdb independently ran MiXCR on the 5' RACE reads; one entry per CDR3 protein. The sample lists some 350,000 distinct CDR3 sequences, almost 4% occurring once. Sequenced material: PBMCs, taken 5 days after the yellow fever booster vaccination. Receptors were obtained from a man aged 18-30 years who received the YFV17D yellow fever vaccine.

Only a few counts were recorded for this clonotype. CDR3: CSARVGGVLTDTQYF. CDR3 DNA: TGCAGTGCTAGAGTAGGAGGGGTTCTAACAGATACGCAGTATTTT. V gene TRBV20-1 combines with J gene TRBJ2-3, with D tentatively TRBD2 (6 bases). V was trimmed by 1 base and J by 3 bases, leaving 14 bases between them. This CDR3 is 15 amino acids long. Germline assignment: CDR1 DFQATT and CDR2 SNEGSKA (reference sequence).

This clonotype has a count of ten or more. CDR3: CASSQDRTGGADTQYF. The CDR3 coding sequence is TGCGCCAGCAGCCAAGATCGGACAGGGGGCGCGGATACGCAGTATTTT. The chain uses TRBV4-3 and TRBJ2-3; 11 positions match TRBD1. CDR1 is LGHNA and CDR2 is YSLEER in the germline V gene. V trimming: 0 bases; J trimming: 6 bases; junction bases outside the gene matches: 5. CDR3 length equals 16 residues.

This clonotype was seen only a few times. V usage is TRBV12-3 or TRBV12-4 and J usage is TRBJ1-5; 7 bases are a match to TRBD1. Losses at the gene ends were 6 bases for V and 4 bases for J; bases not matched to a gene: 6. The CDR3 contains 14 residues. The CDR3 sequence: CASSYGQDNQPQHF. As DNA, the CDR3 is TGTGCCAGCAGCTACGGACAGGATAATCAGCCCCAGCATTTT.

In this sample, this clonotype turned up many times. The V call is TRBV7-9, the J call TRBJ1-3, with unresolved D. Trimming left V 1 base short and J 4 bases short, with 11 bases between. The germline V gene has CDR1 SEHNR and CDR2 FQNEAQ (reference sequence). The CDR3 is made up of 15 amino acids. CDR3 sequence (DNA): TGTGCCAGCAGCTTAGGGTACTTGGTCGGAAACACCATATATTTT. Translated: CASSLGYLVGNTIYF. Together with reference TRBV7-9 and TRBJ1-3, the CDR3 gives the full variable domain: DTGVSQNPRHKITKRGQNVTFRCDPISEHNRLYWYRQTLGQGPEFLTYFQNEAQLEKSRLLSDRFSAERPKGSFSTLEIQRTEQGDSAMYLCASSLGYLVGNTIYFGEGSWLTVV.

Ten or more counts support this clonotype. This sequence joins TRBV9 and TRBJ1-4, with 7 bases aligning to TRBD1. Germline loops: CDR1 SGDLS, CDR2 YYNGEE. This CDR3 spans 15 amino acids. Germline trimming cut 0 bases from V and 5 bases from J; bases unmatched to any gene: 4. In nucleotides, the CDR3 is TGTGCCAGCAGCGTAGATGGGACAGTCAATGAAAAACTGTTTTTT. This sequence encodes CASSVDGTVNEKLFF.

This clonotype showed up many times. The chain carries TRBV28 and TRBJ2-3, with D perhaps TRBD2 (6 bases). Germline assignment: CDR1 MDHEN and CDR2 SYDVKM. V lost 5 bases and J 8 bases, leaving 23 bases between the germline ends. This CDR3 comprises 16 residues. DNA of the CDR3: TGTGCCAGCAGTCCCCCGGGAGTACGAAGTCCGGGTACGCAGTATTTT. Protein: CASSPPGVRSPGTQYF.

At least ten counts were recorded for this clonotype. This sequence joins TRBV5-1 and TRBJ1-1; possible D gene TRBD1, 6 bases. V lost 4 bases, J lost 0 bases, and 16 bases lay in between. The CDR3 consists of 16 residues. From germline, CDR1 is SGHRS and CDR2 YFSETQ. CDR3 in amino acids: CASSQTRGQMNTEAFF. The CDR3, as DNA: TGCGCCAGCAGCCAAACTCGGGGGCAAATGAACACTGAAGCTTTCTTT.

This clonotype came up many times. This chain connects TRBV20-1 to TRBJ1-2; possibly TRBD1 for D (6 bases). Germline V gives CDR1 DFQATT, CDR2 SNEGSKA (reference sequence). The CDR3 consists of 15 residues. Trimming pared 5 bases from V and 4 bases from J, leaving 20 bases between. The CDR3 region is CSAQPQQGRSYGYTF. The CDR3 DNA follows: TGCAGTGCTCAGCCCCAGCAGGGGAGGTCCTATGGCTACACCTTC.

This clonotype was recorded many times. The chain is built from TRBV20-1 and TRBJ2-7; TRBD1 matches at 8 bases. J lost 2 bases, V lost 6 bases, and 6 bases had no gene match. CDR3 length: 13 amino acids. Looked up from germline, CDR1 is DFQATT and CDR2 is SNEGSKA (reference sequence). This chain's CDR3 is CSAVDRATYEQYV. The CDR3, as DNA: TGCAGTGCCGTGGACAGGGCCACCTACGAGCAGTACGTC.

The gene calls are TRBV3-1 and TRBJ1-6; D remains unclear. The V end lost 1 base, the J end lost 2 bases, and 3 bases lay between the germline ends. Germline-derived CDR1 and CDR2 are LGHDT and YNNKEL (reference sequence). This CDR3 region has 14 residues. CDR3 bases: TGTGCCAGCAGCCAAGTCCCCTATAATTCACCCCTCCACTTT. It is translated as CASSQVPYNSPLHF.

This chain uses TRBV29-1 with TRBJ2-2; D is tentatively TRBD1 or TRBD2 (5 bases each). The V end was cut by 4 bases, the J end by 2 bases, with 14 bases between. The CDR3 is made up of 15 amino acids. Germline CDR1 SQVTM, CDR2 ANQGSEA. CDR3 loop: CSVAQRDHNTGELFF. The CDR3 DNA reads as TGCAGCGTTGCCCAGAGGGACCACAACACCGGGGAGCTGTTTTTT.

The rearrangement links TRBV7-2 to TRBJ2-3; D unresolved. CDR3 length equals 14 residues. Germline CDR1 is SGHTA and CDR2 is FQGNSA. Trimming pared 0 bases from V and 11 bases from J, leaving 15 bases between. The chain's CDR3 is CASSLAVVPIMQYF. The CDR3 DNA reads as TGTGCCAGCAGCTTAGCAGTTGTGCCGATTATGCAGTATTTT. The full variable domain, rest sourced from reference TRBV7-2 and TRBJ2-3, is GAGVSQSPSNKVTEKGKDVELRCDPISGHTALYWYRQSLGQGLEFLIYFQGNSAPDKSGLPSDRFSAERTGGSVSTLTIQRTQQEDSAVYLCASSLAVVPIMQYFGPGTRLTVL.